The 7 T cell receptor beta chains presented below share a single source sample, sequenced in a study of blood T cell repertoires in COVID-19. Clones were read by immunoSEQ multiplex PCR, and TCRdb kept only the in-frame ones, dropping some. The repertoire holds 400,000 to 450,000 clones, with roughly nine tenths as singletons. Sequencing was done on a sample of PBMCs or T cells enriched from blood (not recorded which). Receptors were obtained from a man aged 25 to 45 who had recovered from COVID-19.

This clone was detected only once. The rearrangement links TRBV6-6 to TRBJ1-3, with D possibly being TRBD1 (6 bases). The germline V gene has CDR1 MNHNY and CDR2 SVGAGI (reference sequence). This CDR3 has 16 residues. V was shortened by 2 bases and J by 1 base, with 12 bases between the two germline ends. CDR3 nucleotides: TGTGCCAGCAGTTACGGACAGTCGAGGTCTGGAAACACCATATATTTT. As protein: CASSYGQSRSGNTIYF.

The chain employs TRBV7-3 and TRBJ2-4, with 7 bases identical to TRBD1. The ends lost 2 bases at V and 0 bases at J; junction bases unmatched: 7. The CDR3 is 17 residues long. Germline assignment: CDR1 SGHTA and CDR2 FQGTGA. CDR3 amino acids: CASSLRPTGIAKNIQYF. CDR3 coding DNA: TGTGCCAGCAGCTTACGACCGACAGGGATAGCCAAAAACATTCAGTACTTC.

The chain combines TRBV7-9 with TRBJ2-2; TRBD1 matches 7 bases. Germline V gene sequence: CDR1 SEHNR, CDR2 FQNEAQ (reference sequence). CDR3 length equals 19 residues. V shed 1 base and J 4 bases; nucleotides not matched to a gene: 15. CDR3 sequence: CASSLDLLTDRAVTGELFF. CDR3 coding DNA: TGTGCCAGCAGCTTAGACCTCCTGACTGACAGGGCTGTCACCGGGGAGCTGTTTTTT.

The gene calls are TRBV6-5 and TRBJ2-1, with 7 bases that match TRBD2. CDR3 size: 14 residues. Germline loops: CDR1 MNHEY, CDR2 SVGAGI. Trimming at V came to 2 bases and at J to 3 bases, leaving 1 base not matched to a gene. DNA for the CDR3: TGTGCCAGCAGTTACAGGACTAGCTACAATGAGCAGTTCTTC. Translation: CASSYRTSYNEQFF.

This chain uses TRBV14 with TRBJ1-1; 9 positions agree with TRBD1. The CDR3 runs to 16 residues. Per the germline V gene, CDR1 is SGHDN and CDR2 is FVKESK. J was trimmed by 2 bases and V by 2 bases; bases with no gene match: 6. The CDR3 loop reads CASSQPGTGPNTEAFF. The CDR3 DNA reads TGTGCCAGCAGCCAACCCGGGACAGGGCCTAACACTGAAGCTTTCTTT.

The J gene is TRBJ2-2, the V gene TRBV3-1 (or the pseudogene TRBV3-2); the D is unclear. V lost 2 bases, J lost 0 bases, and 10 bases lay in between. The CDR3 consists of 16 residues. Germline CDR1 reads LGHDT; CDR2 reads YNNKEL (reference sequence). CDR3 DNA sequence: TGTGCCAGCAGCCAAATGACGGGTTCGAACACCGGGGAGCTGTTTTTT. It specifies CASSQMTGSNTGELFF.

The rearrangement joins TRBV6-5 to TRBJ2-1; TRBD1 matches 7 bases. The V gene end was trimmed by 1 base and the J gene end by 8 bases; junction bases not matched to a gene: 8. The length of the CDR3 is 15 residues. The V gene's germline CDR1 is MNHEY and CDR2 SVGAGI. The CDR3 bases are TGTGCCAGCAGTTACTATAGACAGGGTCGGGATGAGCAGTTCTTC. Its translation: CASSYYRQGRDEQFF.